Below, 22 T cell receptor beta chains from the same sample are listed, as sequenced in a study of graft-versus-host responses after intestinal transplantation. Their antigen targets remain unknown. Assay used: immunoSEQ multiplex PCR; TCRdb lists only in-frame clones, some missing. The sample yields 100,000 or so clones, over 75% seen once. Sequencing used unstimulated CD4+ T cells sorted from spleen or lymph node cells, obtained before transplant. The receptor set was obtained from a human donor who was the organ donor for an intestinal transplant.

This chain uses TRBV27 with TRBJ2-3; 13 positions match TRBD2. This CDR3 is built from 17 residues. V lost 2 bases and J lost 2; bases outside the gene matches: 4. CDR1 and CDR2 from the germline V gene are MNHEY and SMNVEV (reference sequence). The CDR3: CASSLPGTSGATDTQYF. The CDR3 DNA follows: TGTGCCAGCAGTTTACCCGGGACTAGCGGGGCCACAGATACGCAGTATTTT.

The chain has TRBV4-1 and TRBJ1-1; D perhaps matches TRBD1 (6 bases). CDR1 and CDR2 from the germline V gene are MGHRA and YSYEKL. The CDR3 length is 17 residues. V shed 0 bases and J shed 0 bases, with 14 bases lying between them. CDR3 sequence: CASSQEVRTEMNTEAFF. In nucleotides, the CDR3 is TGCGCCAGCAGCCAAGAGGTTAGGACAGAGATGAACACTGAAGCTTTCTTT.

A word on this clone: No DNA is shown, since the ends of the CDR3 on it are uncertain; the CDR3 is the one TCRdb lists. The chain employs TRBV21-1 and TRBJ1-6; the table calls TRBD1, which could not be checked here. TRBV21-1 is a pseudogene segment. The CDR3 is 16 residues long, counting both termini. The CDR3: CASSSRWGQGNSPLHF.

The V call is TRBV15, the J call TRBJ2-1; tentative D call: TRBD2 (6 bases). This CDR3 has 17 amino acids. Germline assignment: CDR1 LNHNV and CDR2 YYDKDF (reference sequence). V was shortened by 2 bases and J by 0 bases, with 14 bases between the two germline ends. The CDR3 DNA follows: TGTGCCACCAGCAGACGCCCGGCGGGGAGCTCCTACAATGAGCAGTTCTTC. Translated: CATSRRPAGSSYNEQFF.

V is TRBV2 and J is TRBJ2-3; 7 bases fit TRBD1. CDR1 and CDR2 from the germline V gene are SNHLY and FYNNEI. This CDR3 spans 15 amino acids. Trimming at V came to 11 bases and at J to 3 bases, leaving 14 bases not matched to a gene. The CDR3 loop reads CAGATGWSGTDTQYF. In DNA, the CDR3 is TGTGCCGGGGCGACAGGGTGGAGCGGTACAGATACGCAGTATTTT. Supplemented by reference TRBV2 and TRBJ2-3, the full variable domain reads EPEVTQTPSHQVTQMGQEVILRCVPISNHLYFYWYRQILGQKVEFLVSFYNNEISEKSEIFDDQFSVERPDGSNFTLKIRSTKLEDSAMYFCAGATGWSGTDTQYFGPGTRLTVL.

The rearrangement joins TRBV11-1 to TRBJ1-1; D is uncertain. The CDR3 extends over 13 amino acids. Trimming removed 4 bases at V and 7 bases at J, with 13 bases between. Germline loops: CDR1 SGHAT, CDR2 FQDESV (reference sequence). The CDR3 here is CASSYDNGVEAFF. CDR3 in DNA: TGTGCCAGCAGCTATGACAATGGGGTTGAAGCTTTCTTT.

The rearrangement links TRBV7-3 to TRBJ2-3, with unresolved D. This CDR3 has 17 residues. The V and J ends lost 3 bases and 0 bases respectively, with 16 bases between them. Germline loops: CDR1 SGHTA, CDR2 FQGTGA. The CDR3 region is CASSFQLGGFSTDTQYF. DNA of the CDR3: TGTGCCAGCAGCTTCCAATTGGGCGGCTTTAGCACAGATACGCAGTATTTT. The entire variable domain, with the rest obtained from reference TRBV7-3 and TRBJ2-3, is as follows: GAGVSQTPSNKVTEKGKYVELRCDPISGHTALYWYRQSLGQGPEFLIYFQGTGAADDSGLPNDRFFAVRPEGSVSTLKIQRTERGDSAVYLCASSFQLGGFSTDTQYFGPGTRLTVL.

V and J are TRBV5-1 and TRBJ1-6; D is unresolved. CDR1 and CDR2 from the germline V gene are SGHRS and YFSETQ. CDR3 length: 14 residues. Between the trimmed V and J ends, which lost 0 bases and 10 bases, there was a span of 11 bases. The CDR3 DNA follows: TGCGCCAGCAGCTTGGGGGGAGGTCGGTCACCCCTCCACTTT. Translating it yields CASSLGGGRSPLHF.

J is TRBJ1-2 and V is TRBV29-1, with 9 bases matching TRBD1. The germline CDR1 and CDR2 sequences are SQVTM and ANQGSEA. The J segment lost 8 bases and the V segment lost 5 bases, leaving 3 bases of the junction unmatched. The CDR3 length is 11 residues. This CDR3 reads CSVRQGGGYTF. The CDR3 DNA is TGCAGCGTTAGACAGGGGGGAGGCTACACCTTC.

This chain links TRBV10-1 with TRBJ2-2; TRBD2 matches at 14 bases. Germline V gene lookup returns CDR1 WNHNN and CDR2 SYGVQD (reference sequence). V trimming: 4 bases; J trimming: 4 bases; junction bases outside the gene matches: 14. The CDR3 is 20 residues long. CDR3 bases: TGCGCCAGCAGTGGCCCCGCGACTAGCGGGGGGGCAGAGGGCACCGGGGAGCTGTTTTTT. It codes for CASSGPATSGGAEGTGELFF.

The V gene is TRBV5-1, the J gene TRBJ2-7, with 8 bases aligning to TRBD2. The CDR3 extends over 16 amino acids. The germline V gene has CDR1 SGHRS and CDR2 YFSETQ. Germline trimming cut 2 bases from V and 5 bases from J; bases unmatched to any gene: 12. CDR3 in DNA: TGCGCCAGCAGCTTAGTGGGGGGGACTAGTCCCCACGAGCAGTACTTC. Encoded protein: CASSLVGGTSPHEQYF.

The chain links TRBV28 to TRBJ1-2; D remains ambiguous. The CDR3 totals 13 residues. The germline V gene encodes CDR1 MDHEN and CDR2 SYDVKM. Trimming stripped 9 bases from V and 4 bases from J, with 15 bases between. CDR3 bases: TGTGCCAGTCTTGAGGCAGCGACCTATGGCTACACCTTC. Translation gives CASLEAATYGYTF.

The chain employs TRBV29-1 and TRBJ1-3; maybe TRBD1 (6 bases). The V end was cut by 0 bases, the J end by 8 bases, with 8 bases between. Per the germline V gene, CDR1 is SQVTM and CDR2 is ANQGSEA. This CDR3 is 12 amino acids long. The CDR3 nucleotides read TGCAGCGTTGAAGAGGGGGCTGACACCATATATTTT. Its translation is CSVEEGADTIYF.

This clone has a handful of counts. The chain has TRBV29-1 and TRBJ1-3; 8 bases align to TRBD1. Germline assignment: CDR1 SQVTM and CDR2 ANQGSEA. This CDR3 contains 13 residues. J was trimmed by 1 base and V by 8 bases; bases with no gene match: 4. The CDR3 here is CSTRTGSGNTIYF. Written as DNA, the CDR3 is TGCAGCACCCGGACAGGGTCTGGAAACACCATATATTTT.

The genes are TRBV19 and TRBJ1-2, with D maybe TRBD1 (6 bases). Germline CDR1 reads LNHDA; CDR2 reads SQIVND (reference sequence). The CDR3 totals 13 residues. Trimming removed 4 bases at V and 5 bases at J, with 11 bases between. In nucleotides, the CDR3 is TGTGCCAGTAGTACACAGGGTGGGTATGGCTACACCTTC. Protein sequence: CASSTQGGYGYTF.

The rearrangement links TRBV4-2 to TRBJ1-5, with D possibly being TRBD1 (5 bases). The CDR3 runs to 15 residues. The V gene's germline CDR1 is LGHNA and CDR2 YNFKEQ. V lost 1 base to trimming and J lost 3 bases, with 10 bases between them. CDR3 sequence (DNA): TGTGCCAGCAGCCAAGCGACAGAGACCAATCAGCCCCAGCATTTT. Protein product: CASSQATETNQPQHF.

The chain couples TRBV5-1 to TRBJ1-1; no definite D call. From germline, CDR1 is SGHRS and CDR2 YFSETQ. The length of the CDR3 is 14 residues. V lost 0 bases to trimming and J lost 4 bases, with 10 bases between them. The CDR3 coding sequence is TGCGCCAGCAGCTTGGGGCGGCAAGGCACTGAAGCTTTCTTT. It yields the protein CASSLGRQGTEAFF.

This chain uses TRBV6-4 with TRBJ1-1; the D is unclear. The CDR3 is 15 residues long. The V end was cut by 2 bases, the J end by 3 bases, with 13 bases between. From germline, CDR1 is MRHNA and CDR2 SNTAGT. CDR3 nucleotide sequence: TGTGCCAGCAGTGACCGAGGGAGGGTAGACACTGAAGCTTTCTTT. Encoded protein: CASSDRGRVDTEAFF.

The genes are TRBV19 and TRBJ1-4; 7 bases match TRBD1. CDR3 size: 15 residues. The V segment lost 6 bases and the J segment 5 bases; nucleotides outside the gene matches: 9. The germline CDR1 and CDR2 sequences are LNHDA and SQIVND (reference sequence). The CDR3 here is CASRNTGTVNEKLFF. The CDR3 DNA sequence: TGTGCCAGTAGGAATACCGGGACAGTAAATGAAAAACTGTTTTTT.

V usage is TRBV7-8 and J usage is TRBJ1-2, with D possibly matching TRBD1 (5 bases). Per the germline V gene, CDR1 is SGHVS and CDR2 is FQNEAQ. The CDR3 consists of 14 residues. Trimming removed 3 bases from V and 8 bases from J, with 16 bases in between. The CDR3 here is CASSFQGVGLGYTF. The DNA of the CDR3 is TGTGCCAGCAGCTTTCAGGGTGTAGGACTAGGCTACACCTTC.

This chain links TRBV7-9 with TRBJ1-1, with unresolved D. The V gene lost 5 bases and the J gene lost 1 base, with 5 bases spanning the gap. CDR1 is SEHNR and CDR2 is FQNEAQ in the germline V gene (reference sequence). There are 12 residues in the CDR3. CDR3 loop: CASSRQNTEAFF. In DNA, the CDR3 is TGTGCCAGCAGCCGACAGAACACTGAAGCTTTCTTT.

The chain uses TRBV5-4 and TRBJ2-5; the match to TRBD2 covers 8 bases. This CDR3 spans 16 amino acids. The J segment lost 5 bases and the V segment lost 1 base, leaving 10 bases of the junction unmatched. Germline V gene data show CDR1 as SGHNT and CDR2 as YYREEE (reference sequence). In DNA form, the CDR3 reads TGTGCCAGCAGCTTGCCGGGGGGGCGTTCTGGGGAGACCCAGTACTTC. Translation gives CASSLPGGRSGETQYF.